This is a list of T cell receptor beta chains from one sample in a study of breast tumors, draining lymph nodes, adjacent tissues. MiXCR was run by TCRdb on the multiplex PCR reads, yielding one entry per CDR3 protein. The sample consists of some 120,000 distinct CDR3 sequences, 15% to 20% of them appearing once. The sample taken for sequencing was axillary lymph node tissue. The origin of the receptors is a female donor with breast cancer. Some clones in this sample may be carry-over from other donors' samples. Each CDR3 is given with its conserved first and last residue. A D gene is named only where the DNA matches it firmly. A clone size is listed for some rows: how often the clone was seen (once, few, many), or a class if it is expanded.

>.|12|many|TRBV10-3|TRBJ2-5
CATGTPQETQYF
TGTGCCACCGGGACACCTCAAGAGACCCAGTACTTC
>.|16|.|TRBV4-1|TRBJ1-4
CASSQDPGGTNEKLLF
TGCGCCAGCAGCCAAGATCCTGGGGGGACTAATGAAAAACTGCTTTTT
>.|13|many|TRBV20-1|TRBJ2-3
CSARDLQGDTQYF
TGCAGTGCTAGAGATCTCCAGGGCGATACGCAGTATTTT
>.|13|many|TRBV9|TRBJ2-3
CASGSWTADTQYF
TGTGCCAGCGGGAGCTGGACGGCAGATACGCAGTATTTT
>.|15|many|TRBV4-1|TRBJ1-5
CASSQATGGAQPQHF
TGCGCCAGCAGCCAAGCCACTGGGGGGGCTCAGCCCCAGCATTTT
>.|14|many|TRBV7-3|TRBJ2-5
CASSLSYGEETQYF
TGTGCCAGCAGCTTAAGTTACGGGGAAGAGACCCAGTACTTC
>TRBD2|15|many|TRBV20-1|TRBJ2-7
CSAPRDSGSSYEQYF
TGCAGTGCTCCCCGTGATAGCGGGAGCTCCTACGAGCAGTACTTC
>.|13|many|TRBV5-4|TRBJ2-3
CASSQILTDTQYF
TGTGCCAGCAGCCAAATTCTCACAGATACGCAGTATTTT
>TRBD2|16|many|TRBV24-1|TRBJ2-1
CATSDASGGIYNEQFF
TGTGCCACCAGTGATGCTAGCGGGGGGATCTACAATGAGCAGTTCTTC
>TRBD2|12|many|TRBV6-5|TRBJ2-1
CASTPLTGGQFF
TGTGCCAGCACGCCACTCACGGGAGGGCAGTTCTTC
>.|12|many|TRBV30|TRBJ1-2
CAAAERNYGYTF
TGTGCCGCCGCGGAGCGAAATTATGGCTACACCTTC
>TRBD2|10|.|TRBV28|TRBJ2-3
CASGTSRVYF
TGTGCCAGCGGGACTAGCAGGGTGTATTTT
>.|11|many|TRBV3-1|TRBJ2-7
CASSQAYEQYF
TGTGCCAGCAGCCAAGCCTACGAGCAGTACTTC
>TRBD1|13|many|TRBV3-1|TRBJ1-2
CASSHGQDYGYTF
TGTGCCAGCAGCCATGGACAGGACTATGGCTACACCTTC
>.|11|many|TRBV20-1|TRBJ2-7
CSVRSIFEQYF
TGCAGTGTCAGGTCCATTTTCGAGCAGTACTTC
>TRBD1|15|.|TRBV5-8|TRBJ2-3
CASSLRGQGASTQYF
TGTGCCAGCAGCTTGCGAGGACAGGGGGCAAGTACGCAGTATTTT
>.|14|many|TRBV7-6|TRBJ2-7
CASSQERSSYEQYF
TGTGCCAGCAGCCAGGAGCGGAGCTCCTACGAGCAGTACTTC
>TRBD2|13|many|TRBV7-2|TRBJ2-5
CASSPGRQETQYF
TGTGCCAGCAGCCCCGGGAGGCAAGAGACCCAGTACTTC
>TRBD2|15|many|TRBV6-6|TRBJ2-5
CASSYSPAGEETQYF
TGTGCCAGCAGTTATTCCCCAGCGGGAGAAGAGACCCAGTACTTC
>TRBD2|18|many|TRBV20-1|TRBJ2-1
CSAPGQGPGAGLYNEQFF
TGCAGTGCCCCGGGGCAGGGCCCGGGAGCGGGACTATACAATGAGCAGTTCTTC
>.|16|many|TRBV5-4|TRBJ2-1
CASSLSVGISYNEQFF
TGTGCCAGCAGCTTGAGTGTAGGAATTTCCTACAATGAGCAGTTCTTC
>.|15|many|TRBV11-2|TRBJ2-3
CASSPGVPSTDTQYF
TGTGCCAGCAGCCCAGGGGTCCCTAGCACAGATACGCAGTATTTT
>.|14|many|TRBV7-3|TRBJ2-5
CASSPSAGGETQYF
TGTGCCAGCAGCCCCTCGGCCGGCGGAGAGACCCAGTACTTC
>TRBD1|15|many|TRBV20-1|TRBJ1-4
CSARPSGQGFEKLFF
TGCAGTGCTAGACCATCGGGACAGGGATTTGAAAAACTGTTTTTT
>TRBD2|15|many|TRBV6-6|TRBJ2-7
CASSSISGGSYEQYF
TGTGCCAGCAGTTCAATTAGCGGGGGCTCCTACGAGCAGTACTTC
>.|13|many|TRBV6-5|TRBJ1-2
CASSPPQGGGYTF
TGTGCCAGCAGCCCGCCGCAGGGAGGGGGCTACACCTTC
>.|14|many|TRBV9|TRBJ2-1
CASSPGSSYNEQFF
TGTGCCAGCAGTCCAGGGAGCTCCTACAATGAGCAGTTCTTC
>.|14|many|TRBV12-3/TRBV12-4|TRBJ2-7
CASSFGPTLYEQYF
TGTGCCAGCAGTTTCGGACCTACGCTCTACGAGCAGTACTTC
>TRBD1|14|.|TRBV28|TRBJ1-5
CASTGDRGRQPQHF
TGTGCCAGCACCGGTGACAGGGGGCGTCAGCCCCAGCATTTT
>TRBD1|13|many|TRBV12-3/TRBV12-4|TRBJ2-5
CASSGTGEETQYF
TGTGCCAGCAGCGGGACAGGGGAAGAGACCCAGTACTTC
>TRBD1|14|few|TRBV25-1|TRBJ2-2
CASAGQGGTGELFF
TGTGCCAGCGCGGGACAGGGGGGCACCGGGGAGCTGTTTTTT
>.|15|many|TRBV5-1|TRBJ2-3
CASSLGGDGTDTQYF
TGCGCCAGCAGCTTGGGGGGGGACGGCACAGATACGCAGTATTTT
>TRBD2|15|many|TRBV12-3/TRBV12-4|TRBJ2-7
CASGGGLAGVDEQYF
TGTGCCAGCGGTGGGGGACTAGCGGGAGTGGACGAGCAGTACTTC
>.|14|many|TRBV2|TRBJ2-7
CASSGFGGRGEQYF
TGTGCCAGCAGCGGATTCGGGGGGCGAGGGGAGCAGTACTTC
>.|14|many|TRBV27|TRBJ2-5
CASSFRADYETQYF
TGTGCCAGCAGTTTCCGGGCGGATTACGAGACCCAGTACTTC
>TRBD2|15|many|TRBV5-1|TRBJ2-3
CASSFSGGGTDTQYF
TGCGCCAGCAGCTTTAGCGGGGGGGGCACAGATACGCAGTATTTT
>TRBD2|15|once|TRBV18|TRBJ2-5
CASSPSASGSETQSF
TGTGCCAGCTCACCATCGGCTAGCGGGAGTGAGACCCAGTCCTTC
>.|14|many|TRBV7-3|TRBJ2-1
CASSGASSYNEQFF
TGTGCCAGCAGCGGGGCAAGCTCATACAATGAGCAGTTCTTC
>.|13|few|TRBV5-4|TRBJ2-2
CASSLVDTGELFF
TGTGCCAGCAGCTTGGTGGACACCGGGGAGCTGTTTTTT
>TRBD2|13|few|TRBV3-1|TRBJ2-7
CASRAGAHYEQYF
TGTGCCAGCAGAGCGGGAGCCCACTACGAGCAGTACTTC
>.|15|many|TRBV5-6|TRBJ2-3
CASSLGGGNTDTQYF
TGTGCCAGCAGCTTGGGCGGGGGCAACACAGATACGCAGTATTTT
>.|17|.|TRBV4-1|TRBJ2-5
CASSQESAGADQETQYF
TGCGCCAGCAGCCAAGAGAGTGCAGGGGCAGACCAAGAGACCCAGTACTTC
>TRBD1|17|many|TRBV2|TRBJ1-6
CASSAGTGSSYNSPLHF
TGTGCCAGCAGTGCCGGGACAGGTAGCTCCTATAATTCACCCCTCCACTTT
>.|13|many|TRBV20-1|TRBJ2-7
CSAYRGQGYEQYF
TGCAGTGCTTACCGAGGGCAGGGCTACGAGCAGTACTTC
>.|11|.|TRBV7-9|TRBJ1-1
CASSRFTEAFF
TGTGCCAGCAGCCGCTTCACTGAAGCTTTCTTT
>TRBD1|17|many|TRBV7-2|TRBJ1-5
CASSFSGTGGGGQPQHF
TGTGCCAGCAGCTTCTCCGGGACAGGGGGAGGCGGGCAGCCCCAGCATTTT
>TRBD1|14|.|TRBV30|TRBJ1-2
CACGTGPSTYGYTF
TGTGCCTGTGGGACAGGGCCGTCCACCTATGGCTACACCTTC
>.|16|.|TRBV18|TRBJ1-5
CASSRVQGNVNQPQHF
TGTGCCAGCTCACGCGTCCAGGGTAACGTAAATCAGCCCCAGCATTTT
>.|13|many|TRBV13|TRBJ2-7
CASSLDRVHEQYF
TGTGCCAGCAGCTTAGACAGGGTCCACGAGCAGTACTTC
>.|16|few|TRBV4-2|TRBJ1-3
CASSQDAQGTGNTIYF
TGTGCCAGCAGCCAAGATGCGCAGGGGACAGGAAACACCATATATTTT
>TRBD2|16|.|TRBV18|TRBJ2-5
CASSTLLTSGSETPYF
TGTGCCAGCTCGACCTTGTTGACTAGCGGGAGCGAGACCCCGTACTTC
>.|14|many|TRBV20-1|TRBJ2-7
CSARTDSPPYEQYF
TGCAGTGCTAGGACGGACAGCCCCCCCTACGAGCAGTACTTC
>.|15|.|TRBV5-6|TRBJ2-5
CASSLIGRDQETQYF
TGTGCCAGCAGCTTGATCGGCAGGGACCAAGAGACCCAGTACTTC